This T cell receptor (beta chain) emerged from a study of blood T cells in healthy people across ages. General study results and limits: Higher diversity and more naive CD4+ cells were features of long-lived donors, compared to aged donors. TCR beta diversity correlated strongly with naive T cell percentage. Per-million-T-cell TCR beta diversity fell roughly linearly with age.

As concerns this clonotype: Its matching antigen is unknown.

Alongside a J-beta primer mix, a sample-barcoded 5' primer served in a second PCR lasting roughly 7 to 12 cycles. TCRdb itself ran the 5' RACE reads through MiXCR, one entry per CDR3 protein. The sample holds 550,000 to 700,000 distinct CDR3 sequences; about 25% are singletons and the top ten take about 18%. The clonotype originates from a woman aged 70 to 79 in good health. Sequenced: blood.

In DNA form, the CDR3 reads TGCGCCAGCAGCCAAGATCTGGATAGCGGGGGGTCCGTCTCCTACAATGAGCAGTTCTTC. It is translated as CASSQDLDSGGSVSYNEQFF. The chain uses TRBV4-3 and TRBJ2-1, with 10 bases fitting TRBD2. CDR1 is LGHNA, CDR2 YSLEER, per germline. Trimming at V came to 0 bases and at J to 0 bases, leaving 11 bases not matched to a gene. This CDR3 is built from 20 residues.